The TCR beta chain described here comes from a study of pediatric ulcerative colitis. Study conclusions and caveats: All ulcerative colitis patients, but no controls, carried a couple of rectal clonotypes.

During colonoscopy, one to two rectal pinch biopsies were collected. Germline V gene lookup returns CDR1 SNHLY and CDR2 FYNNEI. The CDR3 is made up of 18 amino acids. Deletions cut 6 bases from V and 4 bases from J, with 25 bases between. As concerns this clone: Its target is unknown.

Method: immunoSEQ multiplex PCR; TCRdb's copy keeps in-frame clones and lacks some. The sample lists 30,000 to 35,000 clones; about 81% were seen once. The chain combines TRBV2 with TRBJ1-5, with D uncertain. The receptor was isolated from a boy younger than 18 with mild ulcerative colitis. The specimen was gut tissue. This CDR3 is CASSAPSNFGVGNQPQHF. In DNA, the CDR3 is TGTGCCAGCAGCGCTCCTTCGAATTTTGGGGTAGGTAATCAGCCCCAGCATTTT.